This T cell receptor (beta chain) was captured by sequencing in a study of blood T cell repertoires in COVID-19. Background on the study: Acute-phase and convalescent COVID-19 samples originated in the United States, Italy and Spain. Sample material is recorded as cDNA or gDNA derived from T cells, B-cell-depleted T cells, or PBMCs.

Under the authors' procedure: Amplifying reference gene primers gave estimates of nucleated cell counts. Clones were read by immunoSEQ multiplex PCR, and TCRdb kept only the in-frame ones, dropping some. Clonal size and the V and J genes are those of that table, whereas D and trimming came from the DNA. This sample has tens of thousands of clones; 65% to 85% occur once, and the top ten carry about 20%. The CDR3 extends over 16 amino acids. In germline, CDR1 is SGHTA, CDR2 FQGNSA. With 1 base clipped from V and 4 bases from J, the junction kept 6 bases outside the gene matches. The genes are TRBV7-2 and TRBJ2-1; 8 bases agree with TRBD1. Sequencing was performed on peripheral blood. The source of this sequence is a woman aged 60-75 years with acute or convalescent COVID-19. CDR3 in DNA: TGTGCCAGCAGCTTAGTAGGCAGGGGGCTTTACAATGAGCAGTTCTTC. This sequence encodes CASSLVGRGLYNEQFF. Full variable domain (rest looked up from reference TRBV7-2 and TRBJ2-1): GAGVSQSPSNKVTEKGKDVELRCDPISGHTALYWYRQSLGQGLEFLIYFQGNSAPDKSGLPSDRFSAERTGGSVSTLTIQRTQQEDSAVYLCASSLVGRGLYNEQFFGPGTRLTVL.